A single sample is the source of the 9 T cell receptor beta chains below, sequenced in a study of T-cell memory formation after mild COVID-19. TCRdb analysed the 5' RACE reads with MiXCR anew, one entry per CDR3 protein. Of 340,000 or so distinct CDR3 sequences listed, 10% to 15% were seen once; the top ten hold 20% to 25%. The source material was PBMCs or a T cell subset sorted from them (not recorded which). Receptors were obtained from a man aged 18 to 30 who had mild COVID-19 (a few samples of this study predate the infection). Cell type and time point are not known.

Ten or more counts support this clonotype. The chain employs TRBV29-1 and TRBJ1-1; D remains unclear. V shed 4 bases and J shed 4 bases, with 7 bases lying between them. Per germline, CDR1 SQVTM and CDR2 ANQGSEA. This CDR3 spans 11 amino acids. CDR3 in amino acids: CSVVWSTEAFF. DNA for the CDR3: TGCAGCGTTGTCTGGTCCACTGAAGCTTTCTTT.

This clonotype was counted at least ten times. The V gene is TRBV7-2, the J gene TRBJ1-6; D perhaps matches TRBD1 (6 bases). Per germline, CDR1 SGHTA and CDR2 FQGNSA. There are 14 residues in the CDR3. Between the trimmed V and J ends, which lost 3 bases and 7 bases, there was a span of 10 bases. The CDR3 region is CASSFWQGNSPLHF. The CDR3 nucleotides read TGTGCCAGCAGCTTTTGGCAGGGGAATTCACCCCTCCACTTT.

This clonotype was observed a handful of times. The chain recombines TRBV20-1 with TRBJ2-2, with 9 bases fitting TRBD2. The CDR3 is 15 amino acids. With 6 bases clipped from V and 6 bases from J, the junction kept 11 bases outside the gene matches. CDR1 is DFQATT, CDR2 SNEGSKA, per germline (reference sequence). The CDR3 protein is CSANNGAGGPGELFF. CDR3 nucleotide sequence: TGCAGTGCCAACAACGGAGCGGGGGGACCCGGGGAGCTGTTTTTT.

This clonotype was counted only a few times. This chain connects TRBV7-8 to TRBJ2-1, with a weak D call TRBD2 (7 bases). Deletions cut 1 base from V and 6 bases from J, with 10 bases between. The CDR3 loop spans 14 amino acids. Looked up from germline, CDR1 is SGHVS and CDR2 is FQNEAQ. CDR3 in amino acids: CASSLERGANEQFF. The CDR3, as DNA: TGTGCCAGCAGCTTAGAACGGGGGGCCAATGAGCAGTTCTTC.

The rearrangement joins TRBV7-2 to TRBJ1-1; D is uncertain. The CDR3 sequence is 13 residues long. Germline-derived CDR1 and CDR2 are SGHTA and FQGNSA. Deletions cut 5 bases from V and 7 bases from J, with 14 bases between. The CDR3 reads CASSPRASSEAFF. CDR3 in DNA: TGTGCCAGCAGCCCCCGGGCCAGCAGTGAAGCTTTCTTT.

The CDR3 DNA reads TGCAGCGTTGAAGAGAACTCTGGAAACACCATATATTTT. Translating gives CSVEENSGNTIYF. V is TRBV29-1 and J is TRBJ1-3; D remains unclear. Trimming cost V 0 bases and J 0 bases, with 3 bases left between them. The germline V gene has CDR1 SQVTM and CDR2 ANQGSEA. CDR3 length: 13 amino acids.

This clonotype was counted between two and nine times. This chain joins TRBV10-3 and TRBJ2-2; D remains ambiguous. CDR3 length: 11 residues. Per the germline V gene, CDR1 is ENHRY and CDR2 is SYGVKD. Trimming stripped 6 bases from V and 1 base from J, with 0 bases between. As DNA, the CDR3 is TGTGCCATCAGGAACACCGGGGAGCTGTTTTTT. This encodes CAIRNTGELFF.

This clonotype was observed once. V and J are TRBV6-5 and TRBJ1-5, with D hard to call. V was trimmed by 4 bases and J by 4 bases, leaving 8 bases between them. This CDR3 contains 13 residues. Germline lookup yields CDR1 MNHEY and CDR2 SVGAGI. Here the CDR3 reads CASSSQPNQPQHF. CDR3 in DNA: TGTGCCAGCAGTTCGCAACCGAATCAGCCCCAGCATTTT.

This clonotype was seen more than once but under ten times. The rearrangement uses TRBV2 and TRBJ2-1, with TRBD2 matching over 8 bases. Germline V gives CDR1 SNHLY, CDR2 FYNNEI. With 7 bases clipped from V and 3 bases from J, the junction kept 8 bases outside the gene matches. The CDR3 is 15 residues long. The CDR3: CASTITSGVYNEQFF. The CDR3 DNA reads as TGTGCCAGCACTATTACTAGCGGAGTCTACAATGAGCAGTTCTTC.